The next 27 T cell receptor beta chains were all read from a single sample in a study of blood T cells in healthy people across ages. PCR was performed a second time for roughly 7 to 11 cycles using a sample-barcoded 5' primer and a J-beta primer mix. Using its own MiXCR run on the 5' RACE reads, TCRdb lists one record per CDR3 protein. The sample shows approximately 810,000 distinct CDR3 sequences, around 36% of them seen only once. The sequencing input was blood. These receptors were collected from a man aged 18-30 years in good health.

With respect to this clonotype: A read error may explain this, as a much larger clone is one base away. In nucleotides, the CDR3 is TGTGCCAGCAGCTTACGGACAGGGGGTACCGATGAGCGGTTCTTC. This codes for CASSLRTGGTDERFF. The chain links TRBV5-4 to TRBJ2-1; 10 bases map to TRBD1. Per germline, CDR1 SGHNT and CDR2 YYREEE (reference sequence). CDR3 length equals 15 residues.

With regard to this clonotype: A much larger clonotype is one base distant, so this may be a read error. The chain employs TRBV7-2 and TRBJ2-3; 9 bases agree with TRBD1. Germline V gene lookup returns CDR1 SGHTA and CDR2 FQGNSA. CDR3 size: 15 residues. DNA for the CDR3: TGTGCCTGCAGCTTAGCCGGACAGGGGCTGGATACGCAGTATTTT. Its translation: CACSLAGQGLDTQYF.

The chain couples TRBV20-1 to TRBJ1-5; 9 bases map to TRBD1. The CDR3 spans 14 residues. Trimming cost V 3 bases and J 6 bases; bases outside gene matches: 6. The germline V gene encodes CDR1 DFQATT and CDR2 SNEGSKA (reference sequence). This CDR3 is CSARGDREFQPQHF. The CDR3 region has the DNA TGCAGTGCTAGGGGGGACAGGGAATTTCAGCCCCAGCATTTT.

This clonotype has a count of ten or more. The gene calls are TRBV12-3 or TRBV12-4 and TRBJ2-3, with 7 bases lining up with TRBD1. V lost 4 bases and J lost 9; bases outside the gene matches: 7. The CDR3 contains 13 residues. CDR3 in DNA: TGTGCCAGCAGTTCAGATCCCAGGGGGACGCAGTATTTT. Translating it yields CASSSDPRGTQYF.

This clonotype has only one observation. The chain uses TRBV5-5 and TRBJ1-5; maybe TRBD1 (6 bases). Deletions cut 4 bases from V and 8 bases from J, with 19 bases between. CDR1 and CDR2 (germline): SGHKS, YYEKEE (reference sequence). There are 15 residues in the CDR3. The CDR3 DNA follows: TGTGCCAGCAGCGACCGGGGGGGGCCAAGTAAGCCCCAGCATTTT. As protein: CASSDRGGPSKPQHF.

This clonotype turned up a few times. The chain has TRBV7-6 and TRBJ2-1; D could derive from TRBD1 or TRBD2 (6 bases each). This CDR3 has 15 amino acids. With 5 bases removed from V and 3 bases from J, the gap between germline ends came to 14 bases. Germline lookup yields CDR1 SGHVS and CDR2 FNYEAQ. CDR3 nucleotides: TGTGCCAGCAGCCCGGGGGCACAGGGCTACAATGAGCAGTTCTTC. This codes for CASSPGAQGYNEQFF.

This clonotype was seen more than once but under ten times. The CDR3 DNA reads as TGTGCCAGCAGCCCGCGACTAGCGGGGGAGACCACAGCGAACACCGGGGAGCTGTTTTTT. Its protein is CASSPRLAGETTANTGELFF. The V gene is TRBV5-5, the J gene TRBJ2-2; TRBD2 aligns across 12 bases. From germline, CDR1 is SGHKS and CDR2 YYEKEE (reference sequence). The V segment lost 4 bases and the J segment 0 bases; nucleotides outside the gene matches: 13. CDR3 length: 20 residues.

Comments on this clonotype: This may arise from a read error, as a much more abundant clone is one base away. The gene calls are TRBV4-3 and TRBJ2-1; 13 bases are shared with TRBD2. The J call is uncertain, as TRBJ2-7 better fits the DNA end. This CDR3 has 17 residues. Looked up from germline, CDR1 is LGHNA and CDR2 is YSLEER. In DNA, the CDR3 is TGCGCCAGCAGCCGGGGACTAGCGGGGAGCTCCTACAATGAGCAGTACTTC. It specifies CASSRGLAGSSYNEQYF.

In this sample, this clonotype turned up a few times. The J gene is TRBJ1-1, the V gene TRBV20-1; D unclear. The CDR3 consists of 15 residues. V dropped 6 bases and J dropped 4 bases, with 21 bases sitting between them. CDR1 is DFQATT, CDR2 SNEGSKA, per germline (reference sequence). For the CDR3, the DNA is TGCAGTGCCACCGGACGGACTACGGAGACCACTGAAGCTTTCTTT. This codes for CSATGRTTETTEAFF.

With respect to this clonotype: A much larger clone lies a single base off, so this may be a read error. V gene TRBV12-3 or TRBV12-4 combines with J gene TRBJ1-5; D might be TRBD1 (5 bases). V lost 7 bases and J lost 15, with 19 bases in between. The CDR3 runs 12 residues. The CDR3, as DNA: TGTGCCAGCACCGACCCGGGGGACTCGCGGCATTTT. Encoded protein: CASTDPGDSRHF.

There are many counts of this clonotype. V is TRBV10-3 and J is TRBJ1-1, with D possibly TRBD1 on 6 matching bases. This CDR3 comprises 13 residues. Trimming took 6 bases from V and 4 from J, leaving 12 bases between them. Germline CDR1 ENHRY, CDR2 SYGVKD. The CDR3 bases are TGTGCCATCAGACAACAGGGCGGCACTGAAGCTTTCTTT. The encoded protein is CAIRQQGGTEAFF.

The chain recombines TRBV28 with TRBJ1-2, with D possibly being TRBD1 (5 bases). The CDR3 is made up of 14 amino acids. The germline V and J ends were trimmed by 6 bases and 4 bases, with 15 bases remaining between them. Germline V gene data show CDR1 as MDHEN and CDR2 as SYDVKM. The CDR3 region has the DNA TGTGCCAGCAGGACCCCGGGGGTCACCTATGGCTACACCTTC. This encodes CASRTPGVTYGYTF.

This clonotype was seen many times. The chain combines TRBV25-1 with TRBJ2-5; 8 bases fit TRBD2. CDR3 length: 13 residues. Germline assignment: CDR1 MGHDK and CDR2 SYGVNS. J was trimmed by 4 bases and V by 6 bases; bases with no gene match: 4. In nucleotides, the CDR3 is TGTGCCAGCAGGGGACTAGTAGGAGAGACCCAGTACTTC. This encodes CASRGLVGETQYF.

The rearrangement joins TRBV20-1 to TRBJ1-1; D call uncertain. Germline V gene sequence: CDR1 DFQATT, CDR2 SNEGSKA (reference sequence). V lost 1 base and J lost 0, with 12 bases in between. The CDR3 consists of 15 residues. CDR3 in amino acids: CSARVLTEMNTEAFF. DNA of the CDR3: TGCAGTGCTAGAGTACTTACAGAGATGAACACTGAAGCTTTCTTT.

Concerning this clonotype: A single base separates this from a much larger clone, so it may be a read error. The rearrangement joins TRBV14 to TRBJ1-6; D gene uncertain. CDR1 is SGHDN, CDR2 FVKESK, per germline. The CDR3 has 13 residues. V lost 1 base and J 10 bases, leaving 8 bases between the germline ends. This CDR3 is CASSQVTASPLHF. CDR3 DNA: TGTGCCAGCAGCCAAGTCACGGCGTCACCCCTCCACTTT.

This clonotype was recorded a few times. V and J are TRBV9 and TRBJ2-1; D may be TRBD1 or TRBD2 (7 bases each). Gene TRBJ2-7 matches the end of the DNA better, so the J call may be wrong. The germline V gene encodes CDR1 SGDLS and CDR2 YYNGEE. CDR3 length: 16 residues. CDR3 loop: CASSPPRGGSYNEQYF. CDR3 DNA: TGTGCCAGCAGCCCTCCCAGGGGGGGGTCCTACAATGAGCAGTACTTC.

The chain combines TRBV3-1 with TRBJ2-1, with 8 bases aligning to TRBD2. The CDR3 totals 13 residues. Germline CDR1 LGHDT, CDR2 YNNKEL (reference sequence). Unmatched junction bases numbered 9, after V lost 8 bases and J lost 9 bases. The chain's CDR3 is CASGRGGLGEQFF. As DNA, the CDR3 is TGTGCCAGCGGTCGGGGGGGATTGGGTGAGCAGTTCTTC.

The chain employs TRBV9 and TRBJ1-1; maybe TRBD1 (5 bases). The CDR3 consists of 14 residues. V was clipped by 3 bases and J by 5 bases, with 14 bases between them. CDR1 and CDR2 (germline): SGDLS, YYNGEE. The CDR3 sequence: CASSGKQGRTEAFF. The CDR3, as DNA: TGTGCCAGCAGCGGTAAGCAGGGAAGAACTGAAGCTTTCTTT.

This chain uses TRBV7-9 with TRBJ2-7, with a tentative D call TRBD1 (6 bases). Germline CDR1 is SEHNR and CDR2 is FQNEAQ (reference sequence). This CDR3 has 15 amino acids. V was cut by 6 bases and J by 8 bases, with 23 bases left in between. CDR3 coding DNA: TGTGCCAGCAGTCCTAAGGGGGATCCGACACTGAAGCAGTACTTC. Encoded protein: CASSPKGDPTLKQYF.

The sample holds a few counts of this clonotype. This chain uses TRBV15 with TRBJ1-4; a weak D match, TRBD1 (5 bases). The V and J ends lost 3 bases and 5 bases respectively, with 13 bases between them. Germline CDR1 reads LNHNV; CDR2 reads YYDKDF (reference sequence). The CDR3 length is 15 residues. The CDR3 DNA reads TGTGCCACCAGCAGCATTGCGCGGGGGAATGAAAAACTGTTTTTT. The encoded protein is CATSSIARGNEKLFF.

The table lists this clonotype with a count of one. The CDR3 is CSASLVDNEQYF. In DNA form, the CDR3 reads TGCAGTGCTAGCCTTGTAGACAATGAGCAGTACTTC. J is TRBJ2-1 and V is TRBV20-1; D gene ambiguous. The DNA end favors TRBJ2-7, so the J call may be wrong. Germline V gene data show CDR1 as DFQATT and CDR2 as SNEGSKA (reference sequence). The CDR3 totals 12 residues.

The chain couples TRBV5-1 to TRBJ2-5; D is ambiguous. CDR1 SGHRS and CDR2 YFSETQ come from the germline V gene. CDR3 length equals 14 residues. Trimming shortened V by 0 bases and J by 0 bases, and 6 bases separated the two germline ends. The CDR3 region has the DNA TGCGCCAGCAGCTTGGCCAATTACCAAGAGACCCAGTACTTC. Its translation: CASSLANYQETQYF.

As DNA, the CDR3 is TGTGCCAGCAGTTTGCGGGGGGATGTTAGCACAGATACGCAGTATTTT. Translated: CASSLRGDVSTDTQYF. The chain carries TRBV27 and TRBJ2-3, with 8 bases lining up with TRBD2. CDR1 MNHEY and CDR2 SMNVEV come from the germline V gene (reference sequence). CDR3 length equals 16 residues. V trimming: 3 bases; J trimming: 0 bases; junction bases outside the gene matches: 5.

This clonotype was recorded at least ten times. The V and J genes are TRBV20-1 and TRBJ2-1, with D unclear. V was shortened by 6 bases and J by 4 bases, with 10 bases between the two germline ends. The CDR3 has 12 amino acids. CDR1 and CDR2 (germline): DFQATT, SNEGSKA (reference sequence). DNA of the CDR3: TGCAGTGCCGTCTCGAATTACAATGAGCAGTTCTTC. Its protein is CSAVSNYNEQFF.

A few counts support this clonotype. The chain is built from TRBV12-3 or TRBV12-4 and TRBJ2-2; a possible D gene is TRBD1 (5 bases). V gave up 3 bases and J gave up 7 bases, with 12 bases separating them. There are 14 residues in the CDR3. The CDR3: CASSFSREYGELFF. As DNA, the CDR3 is TGTGCCAGCAGTTTCAGCAGGGAATACGGGGAGCTGTTTTTT.

A remark on this clonotype: A single base separates this from a much larger clone, so it may be a read error. V is TRBV20-1 and J is TRBJ1-1, with D possibly matching TRBD1 (5 bases). Germline V lookup: CDR1 DFQATT, CDR2 SNEGSKA (reference sequence). This CDR3 spans 14 amino acids. The CDR3 spells CSAPPRGMNTGAFF. CDR3 nucleotide sequence: TGCAGTGCCCCCCCCCGGGGGATGAACACTGGAGCTTTCTTT.

V gene TRBV5-1 combines with J gene TRBJ2-3; possibly TRBD1 for D (8 bases). The length of the CDR3 is 15 residues. Per germline, CDR1 SGHRS and CDR2 YFSETQ. V lost 4 bases, J lost 6 bases, and 18 bases lay in between. The CDR3, as DNA: TGCGCCAGCAGCAACAGGGGGGGAACTGGGGATACGCAGTATTTT. This encodes CASSNRGGTGDTQYF.